This T cell receptor beta chain was obtained from a study of T cell responses to AZD1222 COVID-19 vaccine. Study outcomes and limitations: At baseline, seropositivity was found in only 6 or 7 AZD1222 recipients. Along spike, vaccine-associated CD4 TCRs were found throughout, with dominance at 160-218 and 743-854. Per reports, nearly half of all spike-specific TCRs target regions that are unmutated in variants.

This clone occurred a few times. Its antigen is unidentified. The CDR3 runs 13 residues. In germline, CDR1 is SGHRS, CDR2 YFSETQ. Trimming removed 5 bases from V and 8 bases from J, with 14 bases in between. Libraries were prepared by immunoSEQ multiplex PCR; TCRdb keeps only in-frame clonotypes and omits some of them. The table has tens of thousands of clones, about 86% seen once. Sequences were derived from peripheral blood, sampled 28 days after the second AZD1222 dose. The chain employs TRBV5-1 and TRBJ2-1, with D perhaps matching TRBD2 (5 bases). The clonotype originates from an adult who received the AZD1222 COVID-19 vaccine. This chain's CDR3 is CASRRVGRDEQFF. The CDR3 coding sequence is TGCGCCAGCAGGAGGGTAGGTCGGGATGAGCAGTTCTTC. Complete variable domain (other parts from reference TRBV5-1 and TRBJ2-1): KAGVTQTPRYLIKTRGQQVTLSCSPISGHRSVSWYQQTPGQGLQFLFEYFSETQRNKGNFPGRFSGRQFSNSRSEMNVSTLELGDSALYLCASRRVGRDEQFFGPGTRLTVL.